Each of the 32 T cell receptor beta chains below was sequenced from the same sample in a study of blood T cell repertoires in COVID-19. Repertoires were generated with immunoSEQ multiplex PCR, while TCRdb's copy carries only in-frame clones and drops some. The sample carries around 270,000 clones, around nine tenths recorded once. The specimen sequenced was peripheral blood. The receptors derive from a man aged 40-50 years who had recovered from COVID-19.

The chain's CDR3 is CASSRWTGEVNEQYF. Written as DNA, the CDR3 is TGTGCCAGCAGCCGCTGGACAGGGGAAGTAAACGAGCAGTACTTC. The V gene is TRBV5-4, the J gene TRBJ2-7, with 9 bases matching TRBD1. The J segment lost 5 bases and the V segment lost 4 bases, leaving 10 bases of the junction unmatched. Germline CDR1 and CDR2: SGHNT and YYREEE (reference sequence). CDR3 length: 15 amino acids. The full variable domain, rest sourced from reference TRBV5-4 and TRBJ2-7, is ETGVTQSPTHLIKTRGQQVTLRCSSQSGHNTVSWYQQALGQGPQFIFQYYREEENGRGNFPPRFSGLQFPNYSSELNVNALELDDSALYLCASSRWTGEVNEQYFGPGTRLTVT.

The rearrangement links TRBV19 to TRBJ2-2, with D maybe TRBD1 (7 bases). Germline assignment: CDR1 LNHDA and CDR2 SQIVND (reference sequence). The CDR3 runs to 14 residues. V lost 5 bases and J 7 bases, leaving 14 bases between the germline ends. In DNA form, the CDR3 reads TGTGCCAGTAGTTCTTCCCAGGGGGGCGGGGAGCTGTTTTTT. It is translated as CASSSSQGGGELFF. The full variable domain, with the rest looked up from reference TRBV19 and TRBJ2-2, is DGGITQSPKYLFRKEGQNVTLSCEQNLNHDAMYWYRQDPGQGLRLIYYSQIVNDFQKGDIAEGYSVSREKKESFPLTVTSAQKNPTAFYLCASSSSQGGGELFFGEGSRLTVL.

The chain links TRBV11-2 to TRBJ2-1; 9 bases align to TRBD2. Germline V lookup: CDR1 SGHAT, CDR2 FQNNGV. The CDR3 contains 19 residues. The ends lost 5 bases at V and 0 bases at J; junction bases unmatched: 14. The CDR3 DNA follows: TGTGCCAGCAGCCGGACTAGCGTTAGGTCTTGGAGCTCCTACAATGAGCAGTTCTTC. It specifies CASSRTSVRSWSSYNEQFF. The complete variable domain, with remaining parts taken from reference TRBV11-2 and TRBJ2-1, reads EAGVAQSPRYKIIEKRQSVAFWCNPISGHATLYWYQQILGQGPKLLIQFQNNGVVDDSQLPKDRFSAERLKGVDSTLKIQPAKLEDSAVYLCASSRTSVRSWSSYNEQFFGPGTRLTVL.

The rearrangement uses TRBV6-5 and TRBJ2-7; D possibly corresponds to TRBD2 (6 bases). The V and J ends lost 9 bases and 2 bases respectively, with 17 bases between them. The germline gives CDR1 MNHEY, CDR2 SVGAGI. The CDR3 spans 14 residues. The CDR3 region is CASKLGLPAYEQYF. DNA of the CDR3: TGTGCCAGTAAACTGGGACTCCCAGCCTACGAGCAGTACTTC.

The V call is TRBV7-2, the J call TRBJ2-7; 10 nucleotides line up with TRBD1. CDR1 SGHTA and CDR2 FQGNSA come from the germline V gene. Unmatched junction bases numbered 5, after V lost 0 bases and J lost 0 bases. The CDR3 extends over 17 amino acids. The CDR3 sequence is CASSLAPGTGVSYEQYF. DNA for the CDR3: TGTGCCAGCAGCTTAGCGCCCGGGACAGGGGTCTCCTACGAGCAGTACTTC.

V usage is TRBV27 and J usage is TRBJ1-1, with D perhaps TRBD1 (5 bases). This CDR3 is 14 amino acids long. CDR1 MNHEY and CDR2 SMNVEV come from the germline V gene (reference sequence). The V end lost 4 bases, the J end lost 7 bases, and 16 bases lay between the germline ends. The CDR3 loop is CASSSEAGRIEAFF. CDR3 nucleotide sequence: TGTGCCAGCAGTTCCGAAGCAGGGAGGATTGAAGCTTTCTTT.

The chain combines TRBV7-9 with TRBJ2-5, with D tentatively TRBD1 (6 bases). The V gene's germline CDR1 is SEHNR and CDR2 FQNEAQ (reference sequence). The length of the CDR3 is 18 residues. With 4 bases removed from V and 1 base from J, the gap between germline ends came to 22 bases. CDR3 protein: CASSSNGAQGLLQETQYF. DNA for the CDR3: TGTGCCAGCAGCTCAAACGGGGCGCAGGGGTTACTCCAAGAGACCCAGTACTTC.

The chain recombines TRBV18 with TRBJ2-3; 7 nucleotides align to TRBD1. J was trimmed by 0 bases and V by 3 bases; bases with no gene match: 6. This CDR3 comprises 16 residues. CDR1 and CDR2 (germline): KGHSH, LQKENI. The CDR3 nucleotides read TGTGCCAGCTCACCCGTTGGACAGGCCAGCACAGATACGCAGTATTTT. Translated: CASSPVGQASTDTQYF.

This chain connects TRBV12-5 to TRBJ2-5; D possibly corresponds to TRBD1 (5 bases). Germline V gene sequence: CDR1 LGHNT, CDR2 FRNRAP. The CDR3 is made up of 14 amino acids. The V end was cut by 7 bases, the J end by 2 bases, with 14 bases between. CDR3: CASASRQSQETQYF. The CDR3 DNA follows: TGTGCTAGTGCCTCGCGACAGTCTCAAGAGACCCAGTACTTC.

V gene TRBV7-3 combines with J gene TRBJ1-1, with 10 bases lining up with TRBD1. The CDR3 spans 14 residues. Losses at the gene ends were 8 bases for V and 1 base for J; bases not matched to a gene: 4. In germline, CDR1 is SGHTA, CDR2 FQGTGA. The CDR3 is CASGTGVKNTEAFF. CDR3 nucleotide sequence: TGTGCCAGCGGGACAGGGGTAAAGAACACTGAAGCTTTCTTT.

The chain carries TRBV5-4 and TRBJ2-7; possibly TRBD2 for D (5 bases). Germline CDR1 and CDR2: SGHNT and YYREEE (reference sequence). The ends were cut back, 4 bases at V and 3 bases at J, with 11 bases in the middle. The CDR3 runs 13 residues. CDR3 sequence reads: CASSRDESYEQYF. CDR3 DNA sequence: TGTGCCAGCAGCCGGGATGAAAGCTACGAGCAGTACTTC. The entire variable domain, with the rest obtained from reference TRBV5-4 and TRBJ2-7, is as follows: ETGVTQSPTHLIKTRGQQVTLRCSSQSGHNTVSWYQQALGQGPQFIFQYYREEENGRGNFPPRFSGLQFPNYSSELNVNALELDDSALYLCASSRDESYEQYFGPGTRLTVT.

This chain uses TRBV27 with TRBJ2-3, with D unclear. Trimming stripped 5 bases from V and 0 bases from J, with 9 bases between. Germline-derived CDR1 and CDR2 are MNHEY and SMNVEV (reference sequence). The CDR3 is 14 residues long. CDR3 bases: TGTGCCAGCAGTATAGTACGGAGCACAGATACGCAGTATTTT. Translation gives CASSIVRSTDTQYF.

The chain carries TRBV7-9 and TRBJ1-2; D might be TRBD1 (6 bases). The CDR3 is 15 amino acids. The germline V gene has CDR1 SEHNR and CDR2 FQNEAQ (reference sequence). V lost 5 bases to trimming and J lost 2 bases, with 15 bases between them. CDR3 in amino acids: CASSPAPGQNYGYTF. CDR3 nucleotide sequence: TGTGCCAGCAGCCCGGCTCCCGGACAGAACTATGGCTACACCTTC.

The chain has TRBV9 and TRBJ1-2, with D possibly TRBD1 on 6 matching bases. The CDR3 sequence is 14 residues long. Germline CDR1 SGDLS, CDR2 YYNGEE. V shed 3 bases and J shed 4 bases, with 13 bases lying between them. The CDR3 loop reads CASSEGEGFYGYTF. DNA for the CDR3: TGTGCCAGCAGCGAGGGGGAGGGCTTCTATGGCTACACCTTC.

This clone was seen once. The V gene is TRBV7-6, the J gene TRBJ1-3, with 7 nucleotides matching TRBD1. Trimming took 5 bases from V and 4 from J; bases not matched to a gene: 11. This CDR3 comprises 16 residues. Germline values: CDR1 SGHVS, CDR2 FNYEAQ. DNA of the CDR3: TGTGCCAGCAGCCCAGCGACAGGGTTGAGGGGAAACACCATATATTTT. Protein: CASSPATGLRGNTIYF. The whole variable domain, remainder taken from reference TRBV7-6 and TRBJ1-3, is GAGVSQSPRYKVTKRGQDVALRCDPISGHVSLYWYRQALGQGPEFLTYFNYEAQQDKSGLPNDRFSAERPEGSISTLTIQRTEQRDSAMYRCASSPATGLRGNTIYFGEGSWLTVV.

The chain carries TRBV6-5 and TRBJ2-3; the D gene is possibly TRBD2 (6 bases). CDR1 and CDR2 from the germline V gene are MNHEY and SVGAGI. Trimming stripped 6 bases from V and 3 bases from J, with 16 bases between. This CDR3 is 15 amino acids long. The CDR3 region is CASRQNPTRTDTQYF. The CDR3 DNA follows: TGTGCCAGCAGGCAGAATCCGACTAGGACAGATACGCAGTATTTT.

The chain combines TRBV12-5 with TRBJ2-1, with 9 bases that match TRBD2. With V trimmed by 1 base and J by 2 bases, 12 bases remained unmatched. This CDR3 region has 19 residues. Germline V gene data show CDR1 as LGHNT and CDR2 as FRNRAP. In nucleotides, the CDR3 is TGTGCTAGTGGTTTGGGGGGTAGCGGGAGAGGGCGGACCTACAATGAGCAGTTCTTC. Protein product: CASGLGGSGRGRTYNEQFF.

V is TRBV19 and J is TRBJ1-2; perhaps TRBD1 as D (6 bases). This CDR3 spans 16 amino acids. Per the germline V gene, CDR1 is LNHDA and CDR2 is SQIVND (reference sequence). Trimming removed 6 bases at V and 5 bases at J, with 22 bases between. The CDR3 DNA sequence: TGTGCCAGTAGGGGACAATCTACCGGGACCTCGTATGGCTACACCTTC. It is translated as CASRGQSTGTSYGYTF.

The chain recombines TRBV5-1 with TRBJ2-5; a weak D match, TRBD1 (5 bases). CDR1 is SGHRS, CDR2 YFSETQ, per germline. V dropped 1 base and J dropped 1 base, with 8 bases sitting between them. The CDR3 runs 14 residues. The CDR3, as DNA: TGCGCCAGCAGCTTGAGGGGCATCCAAGAGACCCAGTACTTC. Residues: CASSLRGIQETQYF.

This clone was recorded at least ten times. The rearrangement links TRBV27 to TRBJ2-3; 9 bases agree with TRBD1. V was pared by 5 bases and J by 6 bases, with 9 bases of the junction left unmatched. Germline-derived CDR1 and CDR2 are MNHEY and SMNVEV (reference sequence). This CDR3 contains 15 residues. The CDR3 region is CASSPGTGKMDTQYF. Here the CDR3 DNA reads TGTGCCAGCAGTCCGGGGACAGGGAAGATGGATACGCAGTATTTT.

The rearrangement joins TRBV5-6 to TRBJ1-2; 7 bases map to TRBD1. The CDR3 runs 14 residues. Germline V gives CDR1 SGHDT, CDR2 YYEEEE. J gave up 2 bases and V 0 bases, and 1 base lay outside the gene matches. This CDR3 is CASSLGGQNYGYTF. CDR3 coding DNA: TGTGCCAGCAGCTTGGGGGGACAGAACTATGGCTACACCTTC.

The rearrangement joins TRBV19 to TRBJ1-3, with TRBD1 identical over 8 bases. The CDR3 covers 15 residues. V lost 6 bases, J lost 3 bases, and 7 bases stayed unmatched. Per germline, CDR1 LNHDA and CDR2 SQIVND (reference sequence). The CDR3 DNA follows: TGTGCCAGTAGAAACAGGGGGAAGGGTGGAAACACCATATATTTT. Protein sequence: CASRNRGKGGNTIYF. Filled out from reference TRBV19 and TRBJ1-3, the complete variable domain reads DGGITQSPKYLFRKEGQNVTLSCEQNLNHDAMYWYRQDPGQGLRLIYYSQIVNDFQKGDIAEGYSVSREKKESFPLTVTSAQKNPTAFYLCASRNRGKGGNTIYFGEGSWLTVV.

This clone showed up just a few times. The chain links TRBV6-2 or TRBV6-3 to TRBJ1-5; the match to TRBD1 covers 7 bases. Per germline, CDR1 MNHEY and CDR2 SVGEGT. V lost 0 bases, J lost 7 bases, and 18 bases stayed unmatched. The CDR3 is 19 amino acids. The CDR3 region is CASSYSVSRSRGSGQPQHF. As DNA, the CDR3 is TGTGCCAGCAGTTACTCGGTGAGCAGATCCAGGGGGAGCGGGCAGCCCCAGCATTTT.

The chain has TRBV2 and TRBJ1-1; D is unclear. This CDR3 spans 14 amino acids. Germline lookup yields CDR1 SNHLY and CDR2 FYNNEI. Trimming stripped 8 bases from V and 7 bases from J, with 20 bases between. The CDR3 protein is CASAPYSGLVEAFF. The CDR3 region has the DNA TGTGCCAGCGCTCCCTACAGTGGGCTTGTTGAAGCTTTCTTT.

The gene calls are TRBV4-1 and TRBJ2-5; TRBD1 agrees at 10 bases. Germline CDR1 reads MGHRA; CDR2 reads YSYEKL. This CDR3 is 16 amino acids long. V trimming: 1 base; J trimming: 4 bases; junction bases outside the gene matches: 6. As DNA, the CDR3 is TGCGCCAGCAGCCAAGTCCGGGACAGGGGTGGAGAGACCCAGTACTTC. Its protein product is CASSQVRDRGGETQYF.

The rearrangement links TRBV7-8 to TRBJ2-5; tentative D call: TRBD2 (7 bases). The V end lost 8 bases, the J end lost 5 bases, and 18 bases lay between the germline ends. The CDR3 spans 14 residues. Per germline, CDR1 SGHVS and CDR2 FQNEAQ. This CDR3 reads CASPKRGAWETQYF. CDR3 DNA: TGTGCCAGCCCAAAACGGGGGGCGTGGGAGACCCAGTACTTC.

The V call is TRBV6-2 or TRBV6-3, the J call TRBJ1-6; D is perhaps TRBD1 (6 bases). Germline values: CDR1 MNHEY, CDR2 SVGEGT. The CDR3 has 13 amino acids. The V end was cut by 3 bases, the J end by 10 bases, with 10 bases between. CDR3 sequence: CASSYYRESPLHF. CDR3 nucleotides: TGTGCCAGCAGTTATTACAGGGAATCACCCCTCCACTTT.

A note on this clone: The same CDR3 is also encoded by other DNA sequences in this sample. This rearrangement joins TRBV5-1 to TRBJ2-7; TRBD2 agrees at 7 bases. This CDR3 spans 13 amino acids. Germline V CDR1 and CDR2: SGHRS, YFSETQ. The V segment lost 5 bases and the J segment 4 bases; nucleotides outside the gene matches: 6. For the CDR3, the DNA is TGCGCCAGCAGTTTACGGGGAGGGTACGAGCAGTACTTC. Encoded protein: CASSLRGGYEQYF.

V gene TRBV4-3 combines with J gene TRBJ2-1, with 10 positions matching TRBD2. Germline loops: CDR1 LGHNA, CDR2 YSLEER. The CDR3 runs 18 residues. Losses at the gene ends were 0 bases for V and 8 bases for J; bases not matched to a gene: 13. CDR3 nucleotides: TGCGCCAGCAGCCAAGATCTCAGCGGGGGGGCTCATCGTTATGAGCAGTTCTTC. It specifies CASSQDLSGGAHRYEQFF.

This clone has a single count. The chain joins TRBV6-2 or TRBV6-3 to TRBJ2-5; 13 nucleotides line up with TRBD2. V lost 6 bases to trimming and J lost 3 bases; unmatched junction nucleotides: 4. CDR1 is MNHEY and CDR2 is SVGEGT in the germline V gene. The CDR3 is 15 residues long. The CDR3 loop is CASSWGTSGEETQYF. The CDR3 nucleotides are TGTGCCAGCAGCTGGGGGACTAGCGGGGAAGAGACCCAGTACTTC.

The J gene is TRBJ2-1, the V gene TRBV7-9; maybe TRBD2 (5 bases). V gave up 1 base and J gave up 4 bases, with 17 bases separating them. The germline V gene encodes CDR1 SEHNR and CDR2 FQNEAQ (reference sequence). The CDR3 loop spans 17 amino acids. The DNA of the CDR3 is TGTGCCAGCAGCTTAGATTCTGGAAGCGGTCGATACAATGAGCAGTTCTTC. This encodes CASSLDSGSGRYNEQFF. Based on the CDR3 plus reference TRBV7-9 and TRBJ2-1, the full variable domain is DTGVSQNPRHKITKRGQNVTFRCDPISEHNRLYWYRQTLGQGPEFLTYFQNEAQLEKSRLLSDRFSAERPKGSFSTLEIQRTEQGDSAMYLCASSLDSGSGRYNEQFFGPGTRLTVL.

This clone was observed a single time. CDR3 loop: CASSRLTGSNEKLFF. The CDR3 DNA reads TGCGCCAGCAGTCGCCTGACAGGGTCTAATGAAAAACTGTTTTTT. The rearrangement uses TRBV23-1 and TRBJ1-4, with 7 bases identical to TRBD1. TRBV23-1 is placed among ORFs of uncertain function. The V gene end was trimmed by 4 bases and the J gene end by 3 bases; junction bases not matched to a gene: 5. CDR3 length equals 15 residues.